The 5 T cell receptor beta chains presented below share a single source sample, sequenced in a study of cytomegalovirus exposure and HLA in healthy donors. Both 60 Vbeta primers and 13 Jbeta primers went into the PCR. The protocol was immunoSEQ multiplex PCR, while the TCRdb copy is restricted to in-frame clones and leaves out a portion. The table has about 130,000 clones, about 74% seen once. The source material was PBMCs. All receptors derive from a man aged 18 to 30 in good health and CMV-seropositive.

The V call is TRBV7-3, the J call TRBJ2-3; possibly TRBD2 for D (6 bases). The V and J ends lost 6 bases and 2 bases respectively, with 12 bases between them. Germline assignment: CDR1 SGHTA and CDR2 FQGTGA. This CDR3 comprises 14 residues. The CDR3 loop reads CASRPGGNTDTQYF. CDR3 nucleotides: TGTGCCAGCAGGCCCGGAGGGAACACAGATACGCAGTATTTT. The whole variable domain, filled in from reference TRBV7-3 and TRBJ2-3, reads GAGVSQTPSNKVTEKGKYVELRCDPISGHTALYWYRQSLGQGPEFLIYFQGTGAADDSGLPNDRFFAVRPEGSVSTLKIQRTERGDSAVYLCASRPGGNTDTQYFGPGTRLTVL.

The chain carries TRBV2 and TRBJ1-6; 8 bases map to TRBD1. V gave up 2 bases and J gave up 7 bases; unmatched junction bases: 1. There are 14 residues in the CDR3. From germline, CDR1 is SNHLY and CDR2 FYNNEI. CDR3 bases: TGTGCCAGCAGTGAACGGACAGGGAATTCACCCCTCCACTTT. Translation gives CASSERTGNSPLHF.

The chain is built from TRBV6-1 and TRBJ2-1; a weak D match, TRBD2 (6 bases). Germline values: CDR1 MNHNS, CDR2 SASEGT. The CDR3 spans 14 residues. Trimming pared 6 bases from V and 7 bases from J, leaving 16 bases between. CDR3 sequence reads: CASSPGEDWNEQFF. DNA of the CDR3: TGTGCCAGCAGCCCGGGAGAAGATTGGAATGAGCAGTTCTTC.

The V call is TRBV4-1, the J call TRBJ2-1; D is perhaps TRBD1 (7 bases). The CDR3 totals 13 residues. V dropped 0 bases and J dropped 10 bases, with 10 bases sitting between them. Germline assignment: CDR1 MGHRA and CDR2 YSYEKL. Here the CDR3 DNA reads TGCGCCAGCAGCCAAGAGGAGGGGGCGGAGCAGTTCTTC. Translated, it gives CASSQEEGAEQFF.

CDR3 region: CASRKATNTEAFF. The CDR3 DNA is TGTGCCAGCAGGAAAGCCACGAACACTGAAGCTTTCTTT. This chain connects TRBV9 to TRBJ1-1, with D unclear. The CDR3 is 13 amino acids. Germline CDR1 reads SGDLS; CDR2 reads YYNGEE. V was clipped by 5 bases and J by 1 base, with 9 bases between them. Looking up the rest from reference TRBV9 and TRBJ1-1 gives the full variable domain: DSGVTQTPKHLITATGQRVTLRCSPRSGDLSVYWYQQSLDQGLQFLIQYYNGEERAKGNILERFSAQQFPDLHSELNLSSLELGDSALYFCASRKATNTEAFFGQGTRLTVV.